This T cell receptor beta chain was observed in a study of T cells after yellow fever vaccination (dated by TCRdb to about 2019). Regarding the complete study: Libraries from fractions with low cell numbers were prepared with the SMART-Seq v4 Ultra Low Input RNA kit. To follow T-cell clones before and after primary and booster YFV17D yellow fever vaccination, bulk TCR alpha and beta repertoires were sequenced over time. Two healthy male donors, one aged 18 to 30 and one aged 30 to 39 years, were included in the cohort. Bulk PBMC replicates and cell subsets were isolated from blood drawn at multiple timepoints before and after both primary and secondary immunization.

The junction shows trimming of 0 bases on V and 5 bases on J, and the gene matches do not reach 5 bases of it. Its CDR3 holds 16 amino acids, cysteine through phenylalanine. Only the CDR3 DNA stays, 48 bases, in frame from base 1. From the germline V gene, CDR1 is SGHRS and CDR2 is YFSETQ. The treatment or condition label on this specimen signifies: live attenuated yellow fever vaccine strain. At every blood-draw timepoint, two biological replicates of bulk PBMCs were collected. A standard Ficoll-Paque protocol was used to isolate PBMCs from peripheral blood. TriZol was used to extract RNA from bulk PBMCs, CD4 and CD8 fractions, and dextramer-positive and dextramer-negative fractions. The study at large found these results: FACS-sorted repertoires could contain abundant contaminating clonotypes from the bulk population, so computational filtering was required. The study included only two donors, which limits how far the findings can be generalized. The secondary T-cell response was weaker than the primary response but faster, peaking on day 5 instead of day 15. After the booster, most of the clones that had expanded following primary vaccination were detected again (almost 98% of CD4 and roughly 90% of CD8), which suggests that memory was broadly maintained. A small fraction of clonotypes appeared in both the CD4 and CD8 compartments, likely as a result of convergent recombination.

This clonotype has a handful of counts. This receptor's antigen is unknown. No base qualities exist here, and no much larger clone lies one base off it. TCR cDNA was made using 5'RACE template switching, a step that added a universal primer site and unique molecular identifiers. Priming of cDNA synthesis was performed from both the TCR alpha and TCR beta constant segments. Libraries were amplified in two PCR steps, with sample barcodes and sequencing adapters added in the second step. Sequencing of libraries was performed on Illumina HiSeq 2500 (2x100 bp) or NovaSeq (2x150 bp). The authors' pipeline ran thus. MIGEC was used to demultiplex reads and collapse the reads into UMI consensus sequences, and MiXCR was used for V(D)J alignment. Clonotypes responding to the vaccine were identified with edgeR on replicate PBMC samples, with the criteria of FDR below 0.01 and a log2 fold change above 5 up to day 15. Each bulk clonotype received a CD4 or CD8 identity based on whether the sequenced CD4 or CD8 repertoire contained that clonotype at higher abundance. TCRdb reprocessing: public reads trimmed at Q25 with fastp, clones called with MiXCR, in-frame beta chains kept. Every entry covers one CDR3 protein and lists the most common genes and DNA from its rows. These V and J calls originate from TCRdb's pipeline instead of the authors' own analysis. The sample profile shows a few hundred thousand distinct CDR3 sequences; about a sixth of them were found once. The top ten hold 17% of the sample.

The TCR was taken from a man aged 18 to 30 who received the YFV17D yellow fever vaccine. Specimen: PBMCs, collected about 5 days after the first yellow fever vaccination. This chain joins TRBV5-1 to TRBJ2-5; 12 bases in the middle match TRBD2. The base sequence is TGCGCCAGCAGCTTGGGACTAGCGGGGGTTTCGGAGACCCAGTACTTC. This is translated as CASSLGLAGVSETQYF. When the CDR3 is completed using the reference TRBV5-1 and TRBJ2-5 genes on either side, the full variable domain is KAGVTQTPRYLIKTRGQQVTLSCSPISGHRSVSWYQQTPGQGLQFLFEYFSETQRNKGNFPGRFSGRQFSNSRSEMNVSTLELGDSALYLCASSLGLAGVSETQYFGPGTRLLVL.